A selection of T cell receptor beta chains follows, all from one sample in a study of regulatory T cells in long-lasting Graves disease. TCRdb independently ran MiXCR on the multiplex PCR reads; one entry per CDR3 protein. The sample includes hundreds of thousands of distinct CDR3 sequences, 16% seen only once; the top ten take around 27%. These same records also appear under a second study, on T cells in Graves' hyperthyroidism and ophthalmopathy.

This specimen was peripheral blood mononuclear cells (PBMCs), taken at new diagnosis, from a patient treated with antithyroid drugs. Receptors originate from a man aged 40-55 years with Graves disease. Both conserved end residues are part of each CDR3. The order of the fields is clone size, J gene, D gene, V gene, CDR3 DNA, CDR3 protein. The D gene is left open where the match is weak. Clone size is given for some rows only: seen once, a few or many times, or a class if the clone is expanded.

>many|TRBJ2-7|-|TRBV7-9
TGTGCCAGCAGCTTAGTTGCTGACGAGCAGTACTTC
CASSLVADEQYF
>-|TRBJ2-1|TRBD2|TRBV5-1
TGCGCCAGCAGCTTGGACAGCGGGGGGGACAATGAGCAGTTCTTC
CASSLDSGGDNEQFF
>many|TRBJ1-5|-|TRBV12-3/TRBV12-4
TGTGCCAGCAGTACCTTGGGGGTGGGCAGCAATCAGCCCCAGCATTTT
CASSTLGVGSNQPQHF
>few|TRBJ1-1|-|TRBV5-1
TGCGCCAGCAGCTTACGACCTATGAACACTGAAGCTTTCTTT
CASSLRPMNTEAFF
>many|TRBJ2-7|-|TRBV11-2
TGTGCCAGCAGCACAGCGATCTCCTACGAGCAGTACTTC
CASSTAISYEQYF
>-|TRBJ2-1|-|TRBV5-4
TGTGCCAGCAGCGGTTACGGGGCTAGCTCCTACAATGAGCAGTTCTTC
CASSGYGASSYNEQFF
>many|TRBJ2-5|-|TRBV10-3
TGTGCCATCAGTGAGAGGACAGCTCAAGAGACCCAGTACTTC
CAISERTAQETQYF
>many|TRBJ1-4|TRBD1|TRBV9
TGTGCCAGCAGCCGAACTTGGGACAGGGTATTTGAGAGTGAAAAACTGTTTTTT
CASSRTWDRVFESEKLFF
>few|TRBJ2-5|TRBD1|TRBV5-1
TGCGCCAGCAGCTTGGTGGGACAGGGATTCGAAGAGACCCAGTACTTC
CASSLVGQGFEETQYF
>few|TRBJ2-7|-|TRBV4-1
TGCGCCAGCAGCCAAGAACGCGCATCCGGTTGGAGCTCCTACGAGCAGTACTTC
CASSQERASGWSSYEQYF
>many|TRBJ2-6|-|TRBV28
TGTGCCAGCAGTTCCAGGGGAGTTGGGGCCAACGTCCTGACTTTC
CASSSRGVGANVLTF
>-|TRBJ2-1|TRBD1|TRBV6-1
TGTGCCAGCAGCCCTCGGGGACAGGGGATTCCCAATGAGCAGTTCTTC
CASSPRGQGIPNEQFF
>-|TRBJ2-1|TRBD2|TRBV11-2
TGTGCCAGCAGCCCGGTGGGGGGGGGGAATGAGCAGTTCTTC
CASSPVGGGNEQFF
>many|TRBJ2-5|-|TRBV2
TGTGCCAGCAGCGGCCAATCCCAAGAGACCCAGTACTTC
CASSGQSQETQYF
>-|TRBJ1-5|-|TRBV15
TGTGCCACCAGCCTCTCCCATAGCAATCAGCCCCAGCATTTT
CATSLSHSNQPQHF
>many|TRBJ2-5|-|TRBV13
TGTGCCAGCAGCTTCGGCCCGAAAGAGACCCAGTACTTC
CASSFGPKETQYF
>many|TRBJ1-2|TRBD1|TRBV28
TGTGCCAGCAGACCATGGGACAGCAAGGGTGGAAACTATGGCTACACCTTC
CASRPWDSKGGNYGYTF
>many|TRBJ2-1|-|TRBV6-2/TRBV6-3
TGTGCCAGCAGTTCCGCCGAGGGCTCAATCAATGAGCAGTTCTTC
CASSSAEGSINEQFF
>many|TRBJ1-6|-|TRBV6-1
TGTGCCAGCAGTCCTGGCGGGCTGGGGATCATGCCCCTCCACTTT
CASSPGGLGIMPLHF
>-|TRBJ2-7|TRBD1|TRBV9
TGTGCCAGCAGCGGGAGGACAGGGTCCTCACCCTACGAGCAGTACTTC
CASSGRTGSSPYEQYF
>-|TRBJ1-1|-|TRBV6-1
TGTGCCAACAGGGTTACAGGGTCCACTGAAGCTTTCTTT
CANRVTGSTEAFF
>many|TRBJ1-2|-|TRBV9
TGTGCCAGCAGCGTTGGAGGAGGGGAACATGGCTACACCTTC
CASSVGGGEHGYTF
>-|TRBJ2-5|-|TRBV6-1
TGTGCCAGCAGTACCGCGTGGAGCGGGGAGACCCAGTACTTC
CASSTAWSGETQYF
>many|TRBJ2-3|-|TRBV11-3
TGTGCCAGCAGCCGGGGCGCGATTTGGAGCACAGATACGCAGTATTTT
CASSRGAIWSTDTQYF
>few|TRBJ2-5|-|TRBV28
TGTGCCAGCAGTTTAAATGGCGACGGACAAGAGACCCAGTACTTC
CASSLNGDGQETQYF
>many|TRBJ2-1|-|TRBV4-1
TGCGCCAGCAGCCCGTCTGCTGGGGGCAATGAGCAGTTCTTC
CASSPSAGGNEQFF
>many|TRBJ2-7|TRBD1|TRBV5-1
TGCGCCAGCAGCCAAGACAGGGGGGAATCCTACGAGCAGTACTTC
CASSQDRGESYEQYF
>-|TRBJ1-2|TRBD1|TRBV27
TGTGCCACCTGTCCCGGGACAGGGTCGGCTAACTATGGCTACACCTTC
CATCPGTGSANYGYTF
>many|TRBJ2-5|-|TRBV3-1
TGTGCCAGCAGCCAGTTTCTTGAAGAGACCCAGTACTTC
CASSQFLEETQYF
>many|TRBJ1-1|-|TRBV28
TGTGCCAGCACCTCAAGGGGTTTGAACACTGAAGCTTTCTTT
CASTSRGLNTEAFF
>-|TRBJ2-1|-|TRBV5-1
TGCGCCAGCAGCTTGGGATCGGTCCCTGAGCAGTTCTTC
CASSLGSVPEQFF